This TCR beta chain was captured in a study of T cells in Graves' hyperthyroidism and ophthalmopathy. Study conclusions and caveats: Ophthalmopathy was model-predicted a median around 6.7 months pre-onset.

Trimming took 6 bases from V and 1 from J, leaving 18 bases between them. CDR1 MDHEN and CDR2 SYDVKM come from the germline V gene. This CDR3 spans 16 amino acids. RNA transcripts were the template for amplifying TCR beta CDR3 regions. TCR CDR3 regions were first amplified by RT-PCR with HTBI primers. TCRdb redid the calling of the multiplex PCR reads with MiXCR, one entry per CDR3 protein. The sample lists about 690,000 distinct CDR3 sequences; roughly 17% were seen once. This clonotype was found a few times. Its antigen is as yet unknown. The sequenced material came from blood. The V call is TRBV28, the J call TRBJ2-5; D gene uncertain. The sequence derives from a man aged 50 or older with Graves' hyperthyroidism. In DNA form, the CDR3 reads TGTGCCAGCAGCCTACGACCTCAAGAACCCCAAGAGACCCAGTACTTC. It encodes CASSLRPQEPQETQYF.